This paragraph reports one T cell receptor (beta chain). The authors' processing: Estimation of nucleated cell counts relied on the amplification of reference gene primers. Produced via immunoSEQ multiplex PCR; TCRdb's table is partial and in-frame only. D and trimming come from the DNA, and the V and J calls and clone size come from that table. This table holds about 270,000 clones, about 87% found once. The data belong to a study of blood T cell repertoires in COVID-19. Study-level information: The United States, Italy and Spain provided the acute and convalescent COVID-19 samples. Sources were T cells, B-cell-depleted T cells, or PBMCs; the material itself was cDNA or gDNA.

Sequencing used peripheral blood. The source is a man aged 60-69 years who had recovered from COVID-19.

The CDR3 loop is CASSLAQGGGYNEQFF. CDR3 nucleotides: TGTGCCAGCAGTTTAGCACAGGGGGGAGGGTATAATGAGCAGTTCTTC. The chain carries TRBV28 and TRBJ2-1, with D possibly matching TRBD1 (8 bases). V was cut by 2 bases and J by 7 bases, with 18 bases left in between. Per the germline V gene, CDR1 is MDHEN and CDR2 is SYDVKM. The CDR3 runs to 16 residues.